This TCR beta chain stems from a study of shared clonotypes between healthy human individuals (dated by TCRdb to 2020 to 2022). At the level of the whole study: The cohort comprised two women and a few men aged 18 to 49 years. For each donor, CD4 naive and CD4 memory were each given three plates, CD8 naive was given two plates, and CD8 memory was given one plate. Blood TCR repertoires of a handful of healthy adults were deeply sequenced to estimate repertoire size and the extent of clonotype sharing between individuals. To increase sequencing depth and limit assay-specific biases, TCR repertoire library preparation and sequencing were carried out by different laboratories using diverse techniques. Leukapheresis yielded between about 0.85 and 9.5 billion PBMCs per donor.

Healthy HIV-negative adults with no recently reported acute infections or vaccinations were included as donors. All donors were Caucasian adults living in Nashville, Tennessee, USA. CD4+ T cells were enriched through magnetic negative selection, after which naive cells were positively selected on CD45RA and the remaining negative fraction served as the memory subset. Blood was obtained by leukapheresis, after which PBMCs were separated by Ficoll-Histopaque density gradient centrifugation and cryopreserved in liquid nitrogen vapor phase. Analytical flow cytometry was used to check the purity and quantity of each magnetically sorted T cell population. Genomic DNA was isolated from each sorted fraction and quantified by UV absorbance on a Nanodrop 2000c. V is shortened by 5 bases, J by 0 bases, and the region joining them spans 11 bases. From cysteine to phenylalanine, the CDR3 is 15 amino acids long. Solely the CDR3 DNA is kept, with 45 bases framed from the first base. Sequences ENHRY (CDR1) and SYGVKD (CDR2) are obtained from the germline V gene.

Note on this clone: Its cognate antigen has yet to be identified. No qualities accompany the bases; no much larger clone lies one base away.

The study at large found these results: Pairwise subsampling indicated that sequencing depth was expected to affect the degree of clonotype sharing among donors. Compared with non-shared clonotypes, the clonotypes found in all four sorted-subset donors had higher generation probabilities. Sampling was limited to blood, and TCR repertoires in tissue likely differ from TCR repertoires in blood. The small number of donors limited the genetic and exposure-history diversity represented. Larger estimated clonotype richness was generally found for naive subsets than for memory subsets. Approximately 5% of naive CD4, 3% to 4% of naive CD8, about 2.1% of memory CD4, and about 0.4% of memory CD8 clonotypes were shared across several donors. Even with the large sequencing depth, rarefaction of the sorted-subset datasets indicated that sequencing was incomplete.

TCR CDR3 regions were amplified from genomic DNA by multiplex PCR using the deep immunoSEQ assay. For each cell subset, the extracted genomic DNA was distributed evenly across all wells of several immunoSEQ 96-well plates, and each plate served as one replicate. For sorted subsets, about 200 ng genomic DNA, equal to 30,000 or so T cell genomes, was loaded into each replicate PCR. Purified libraries were quantified with a Qubit 3.0 fluorometer, sized on a Bioanalyzer 2100, and re-quantified with the KAPA Library Quantification kit. A separate single-read 150-cycle Illumina NextSeq 550 flow cell was used to sequence each immunoSEQ 96-well plate. On the study's bioinformatics: Because only junctional sequences without quality scores were contained in the immunoSEQ output, filtering matching that applied to full-length reads could not be performed. Sequences were annotated with PyIR, a Python wrapper for IgBLAST v1.9, using IMGT germline references to assign V/J genes and CDR3. Reads were removed for weak V/J assignments (E-value above 1e-6), missing CDR3, stop codons, out-of-frame junctions, or ambiguous translated residues. V3J clonotypes were defined as sequences sharing the same inferred V gene, J gene, and CDR3 amino acid sequence. The percentage overlap between two repertoires was calculated by dividing the number of shared unique clonotypes by the size of the smaller repertoire. RTK rarefaction, the Chao1 estimator, and Recon v2.1 estimates of unobserved clonotypes were used to assess repertoire richness. For all TCRbeta clonotypes obtained by the gDNA method from a handful of donors, generation probabilities were computed with OLGA. TCRdb re-hosts the immuneACCESS table, in-frame sequences only. Its copies lack some clones; in the studies checked, an unresolved V gene accounts for under half of them, and the cause for the rest is not known. The V and J calls and the clone size are those of that table, but D and trimming were determined from the DNA. Within this sample are some 900,000 clones, with 76% of them counted one time only. The top ten clonotypes cover approximately 1.5% of the sample.

What was sequenced was memory CD4+ T cells sorted from blood. This sample's cell subset or site label indicates: CD45RA-negative fraction. The V and J genes are TRBV10-3 and TRBJ1-3; a weak D assignment points to TRBD1 (5 bases agree). This clonotype was sampled from a man younger than 35 in good health. The CDR3 protein is CAISRDSSSGNTIYF. The DNA is TGTGCCATCAGTCGGGACTCTAGCTCTGGAAACACCATATATTTT.